The clone carrying this T cell receptor beta chain has at least ten counts. Germline CDR1 is SNHLY and CDR2 is FYNNEI. V dropped 0 bases and J dropped 0 bases, with 8 bases sitting between them. The CDR3 has 15 residues. The data derive from a study of T cells in Graves' hyperthyroidism and ophthalmopathy. The investigators amplified TCR beta CDR3 regions from RNA transcripts. Initially, a first-round RT-PCR of the TCR CDR3 employed the HTBI primer set. TCRdb independently ran MiXCR on the multiplex PCR reads; one entry per CDR3 protein. Of about 560,000 distinct CDR3 sequences listed, approximately 15% are singletons.

Sequenced: blood. The chain employs TRBV2 and TRBJ1-1; D not resolved. The receptor was derived from a woman aged 18 to 35 with Graves' hyperthyroidism. The CDR3 DNA reads as TGTGCCAGCAGTGAAGCGTTGGGTGTGAACACTGAAGCTTTCTTT. Encoded protein: CASSEALGVNTEAFF.